These 32 T cell receptor beta chains originate from one sample sequenced in a study of CD8 T cells in ankylosing spondylitis. Antigens for these TCRs are unknown. Study findings and constraints: Ankylosing spondylitis blood seemed to carry a telltale TCR beta motif made of seven or eight highly homologous variants.

TCRdb passed the 5' RACE reads through MiXCR, listing each CDR3 protein once. The sample carries 700,000 or so distinct CDR3 sequences, under 20% recorded once. The sample was blood, either unsorted or a sorted T cell fraction (not recorded which). These receptors were obtained from a male donor with ankylosing spondylitis.

This clonotype has only a few counts. The chain combines TRBV7-9 with TRBJ2-7, with unresolved D. The CDR3 spans 15 residues. CDR1 SEHNR and CDR2 FQNEAQ come from the germline V gene (reference sequence). The V gene lost 5 bases and the J gene lost 5 bases, with 19 bases spanning the gap. The CDR3 spells CASSPQAGPLDEQYF. The CDR3 coding sequence is TGTGCCAGCAGCCCTCAGGCAGGCCCCTTGGACGAGCAGTACTTC.

This clonotype was seen ten or more times. This rearrangement joins TRBV20-1 to TRBJ1-4; 8 bases are a match to TRBD1. Germline CDR1 reads DFQATT; CDR2 reads SNEGSKA (reference sequence). The CDR3 contains 14 residues. Losses at the gene ends were 2 bases for V and 3 bases for J; bases not matched to a gene: 2. This chain's CDR3 is CSARQGAANEKLFF. The CDR3 nucleotides are TGCAGTGCTAGACAGGGGGCGGCTAATGAAAAACTGTTTTTT.

Here the CDR3 DNA reads TGTGCCAGCAGCTTAGCGGGGACTAGATGGGGCGAGCAGTACTTC. Its protein product is CASSLAGTRWGEQYF. This rearrangement joins TRBV7-8 to TRBJ2-7, with TRBD2 matching 8 bases. This CDR3 is built from 15 residues. The germline V gene has CDR1 SGHVS and CDR2 FQNEAQ. Trimming took 0 bases from V and 6 from J; bases not matched to a gene: 7.

This clonotype has at least ten counts. The chain recombines TRBV20-1 with TRBJ2-3, with 8 bases fitting TRBD2. This CDR3 is 10 amino acids long. Germline V gives CDR1 DFQATT, CDR2 SNEGSKA (reference sequence). The CDR3: CILRGGTQYF. CDR3 in DNA: TGCATCCTCCGGGGGGGTACGCAGTATTTT.

The chain is built from TRBV6-1 and TRBJ2-7, with TRBD1 matching over 9 bases. Germline-derived CDR1 and CDR2 are MNHNS and SASEGT. The CDR3 runs 15 residues. The trim removed 6 bases at V and 4 bases at J, leaving 10 bases unmatched. The CDR3 bases are TGTGCCAGCAGCATAACCGGGACAGGGATGTACGAGCAGTACTTC. It encodes CASSITGTGMYEQYF.

This clonotype came up a few times. The chain combines TRBV6-2 or TRBV6-3 with TRBJ2-1, with 7 nucleotides matching TRBD2. V lost 6 bases and J lost 0; bases outside the gene matches: 5. Germline CDR1 MNHEY, CDR2 SVGEGT. CDR3 size: 15 residues. The CDR3 here is CASSGLGPSYNEQFF. The CDR3 nucleotides are TGTGCCAGCAGCGGACTAGGACCCTCCTACAATGAGCAGTTCTTC.

This rearrangement joins TRBV18 to TRBJ1-6; D ambiguous. The CDR3 consists of 15 residues. V lost 5 bases to trimming and J lost 0 bases, with 8 bases between them. CDR1 and CDR2 from the germline V gene are KGHSH and LQKENI. CDR3 residues: CASSTEDSYNSPLHF. CDR3 DNA sequence: TGTGCCAGCTCAACAGAAGACTCCTATAATTCACCCCTCCACTTT. Full variable domain (rest looked up from reference TRBV18 and TRBJ1-6): NAGVMQNPRHLVRRRGQEARLRCSPMKGHSHVYWYRQLPEEGLKFMVYLQKENIIDESGMPKERFSAEFPKEGPSILRIQQVVRGDSAAYFCASSTEDSYNSPLHFGNGTRLTVT.

This clonotype occurred a few times. This chain links TRBV23-1 with TRBJ1-5, with TRBD1 as a possible D gene (5 bases). TRBV23-1 qualifies as an ORF whose function is uncertain. The V gene lost 0 bases and the J gene lost 1 base, with 10 bases spanning the gap. The length of the CDR3 is 16 residues. CDR3 amino acids: CASSQSPGDSNQPQHF. The CDR3 region has the DNA TGCGCCAGCAGTCAATCTCCTGGGGACAGCAATCAGCCCCAGCATTTT.

J is TRBJ1-2 and V is TRBV7-9; a weak D match, TRBD1 (5 bases). The CDR3 sequence is 14 residues long. In germline, CDR1 is SEHNR, CDR2 FQNEAQ (reference sequence). Trimming took 2 bases from V and 8 from J, leaving 15 bases between them. The CDR3 coding sequence is TGTGCCAGCAGCTTAAGGGACCCAGAGGAGGGCTACACCTTC. It yields the protein CASSLRDPEEGYTF.

The J gene is TRBJ2-7, the V gene TRBV7-9; either TRBD1 or TRBD2 may supply D (7 bases each). The germline gives CDR1 SEHNR, CDR2 FQNEAQ (reference sequence). Trimming pared 4 bases from V and 4 bases from J, leaving 17 bases between. This CDR3 contains 15 residues. The CDR3: CASSSPGQRDYEQYF. The CDR3 DNA reads TGTGCCAGCAGCTCGCCGGGACAGCGGGATTACGAGCAGTACTTC.

This chain links TRBV24-1 with TRBJ2-2; 10 positions agree with TRBD1. With 6 bases clipped from V and 3 bases from J, the junction kept 3 bases outside the gene matches. The CDR3 has 15 amino acids. CDR1 and CDR2 (germline): KGHDR, SFDVKD. The CDR3 DNA is TGTGCCACCAGTTCGGGGACAGGGGACACCGGGGAGCTGTTTTTT. Its protein product is CATSSGTGDTGELFF.

V is TRBV18 and J is TRBJ2-6, with D possibly being TRBD2 (6 bases). The germline CDR1 and CDR2 sequences are KGHSH and LQKENI. V lost 3 bases, J lost 0 bases, and 12 bases lay in between. CDR3 length: 17 amino acids. The CDR3 sequence is CASSPPGRSSGANVLTF. The CDR3 bases are TGTGCCAGCTCACCGCCTGGGAGGAGCTCTGGGGCCAACGTCCTGACTTTC.

This clonotype was counted a few times. The chain combines TRBV29-1 with TRBJ1-2; D ambiguous. Per germline, CDR1 SQVTM and CDR2 ANQGSEA. Trimming removed 2 bases at V and 4 bases at J, with 8 bases between. This CDR3 is built from 12 residues. CDR3 sequence reads: CSVEKGGYGYTF. The CDR3 nucleotides read TGCAGCGTTGAAAAGGGAGGCTATGGCTACACCTTC.

This clonotype was seen a handful of times. This sequence joins TRBV28 and TRBJ1-5; the D gene is possibly TRBD1 (5 bases). Germline V gene sequence: CDR1 MDHEN, CDR2 SYDVKM. The germline V and J ends were trimmed by 3 bases and 2 bases, with 8 bases remaining between them. This CDR3 spans 14 amino acids. CDR3 coding DNA: TGTGCCAGCAGTTTCCTGGGGGGCAATCAGCCCCAGCATTTT. Residues: CASSFLGGNQPQHF.

This clonotype was counted ten times or more. The chain has TRBV4-3 and TRBJ2-1; a possible D gene is TRBD2 (6 bases). Germline lookup yields CDR1 LGHNA and CDR2 YSLEER. V lost 1 base and J lost 4, with 11 bases in between. This CDR3 has 15 amino acids. The CDR3 nucleotides read TGCGCCAGCAGCCAAGGGGTAGCGGTATACAATGAGCAGTTCTTC. This translates into CASSQGVAVYNEQFF.

The chain combines TRBV12-3 or TRBV12-4 with TRBJ2-7; D gene ambiguous. The CDR3 loop spans 14 amino acids. V shed 5 bases and J shed 2 bases, with 13 bases lying between them. The CDR3 loop reads CASSPDQVTYEQYF. The CDR3 DNA reads TGTGCCAGCAGTCCAGACCAGGTGACCTACGAGCAGTACTTC.

This clonotype was counted many times. The chain is built from TRBV27 and TRBJ1-6, with D uncertain. In germline, CDR1 is MNHEY, CDR2 SMNVEV (reference sequence). The length of the CDR3 is 15 residues. V was cut by 0 bases and J by 12 bases, with 15 bases left in between. The CDR3 is CASSLSPDQARPLHF. In DNA, the CDR3 is TGTGCCAGCAGTTTATCGCCCGACCAGGCGAGACCCCTCCACTTT.

J is TRBJ2-2 and V is TRBV12-3 or TRBV12-4; unclear D gene. This CDR3 comprises 13 residues. V shed 7 bases and J shed 6 bases, with 12 bases lying between them. This CDR3 is CASTLRRAGELFF. The CDR3 coding sequence is TGTGCCAGCACCCTCAGGAGAGCCGGGGAGCTGTTTTTT.

This rearrangement joins TRBV4-1 to TRBJ2-1, with D uncertain. V lost 0 bases, J lost 1 base, and 10 bases lay in between. The CDR3 runs to 16 residues. CDR1 is MGHRA, CDR2 YSYEKL, per germline. The CDR3 loop reads CASSQDMMASYNEQFF. DNA of the CDR3: TGCGCCAGCAGCCAAGATATGATGGCTTCCTACAATGAGCAGTTCTTC.

The chain recombines TRBV29-1 with TRBJ2-1; unclear D gene. Trimming cost V 7 bases and J 6 bases, with 7 bases left between them. Germline V gene lookup returns CDR1 SQVTM and CDR2 ANQGSEA. The CDR3 extends over 10 amino acids. For the CDR3, the DNA is TGCAGCGCTTATACCAATGAGCAGTTCTTC. It codes for CSAYTNEQFF.

This clonotype was seen a handful of times. This sequence joins TRBV7-2 and TRBJ2-1; 14 positions match TRBD2. Germline CDR1 SGHTA, CDR2 FQGNSA. CDR3 length equals 22 residues. V was clipped by 2 bases and J by 7 bases; unmatched bases: 22. As DNA, the CDR3 is TGTGCCAGCAGCTTACCCCGCGTTTGGACTAGCGGGAGGATCGCACATACAAATGAGCAGTTCTTC. Translating it yields CASSLPRVWTSGRIAHTNEQFF. The full variable domain, completed using reference TRBV7-2 and TRBJ2-1, is GAGVSQSPSNKVTEKGKDVELRCDPISGHTALYWYRQSLGQGLEFLIYFQGNSAPDKSGLPSDRFSAERTGGSVSTLTIQRTQQEDSAVYLCASSLPRVWTSGRIAHTNEQFFGPGTRLTVL.

Of note for this clonotype: This likely comes from a read error, as the CDR3 has no conserved phenylalanine or tryptophan at its end. This sequence joins TRBV27 and TRBJ2-6; 8 bases match TRBD1. The CDR3 totals 16 residues. Looked up from germline, CDR1 is MNHEY and CDR2 is SMNVEV (reference sequence). V lost 7 bases and J lost 0; bases outside the gene matches: 5. CDR3 protein: CASKLQGASGANVLTL. CDR3 in DNA: TGTGCCAGCAAACTTCAGGGGGCCTCTGGGGCCAACGTCCTGACTCTC.

This chain connects TRBV7-8 to TRBJ2-2; perhaps D is TRBD1 or TRBD2 (6 bases each). The CDR3 runs 14 residues. The germline V gene has CDR1 SGHVS and CDR2 FQNEAQ. V was pared by 3 bases and J by 7 bases, with 12 bases between. CDR3 amino acids: CASSLAKGGGELFF. CDR3 bases: TGTGCCAGCAGCTTGGCCAAGGGGGGCGGGGAGCTGTTTTTT.

The chain uses TRBV7-3 and TRBJ2-3, with a weak D call TRBD2 (5 bases). The CDR3 totals 13 residues. Germline lookup yields CDR1 SGHTA and CDR2 FQGTGA. V lost 3 bases and J 8 bases, leaving 12 bases between the germline ends. CDR3 sequence reads: CASSFDTEVTQYF. The CDR3 coding sequence is TGTGCCAGCAGCTTCGACACGGAGGTTACGCAGTATTTT.

This clonotype was observed many times. The V and J genes are TRBV9 and TRBJ1-6; D perhaps matches TRBD1 (5 bases). Germline lookup yields CDR1 SGDLS and CDR2 YYNGEE. V lost 3 bases to trimming and J lost 0 bases, with 13 bases between them. The CDR3 length is 17 residues. CDR3 sequence reads: CASSDAFGGSYNSPLHF. The CDR3 DNA is TGTGCCAGCAGCGACGCCTTTGGGGGCTCCTATAATTCACCCCTCCACTTT.

This clonotype was observed many times. CDR3 DNA sequence: TGTGCCAGCAGTTTAGGAGACGCTTACAATCAGCCCCAGCATTTT. Protein sequence: CASSLGDAYNQPQHF. V usage is TRBV12-3 or TRBV12-4 and J usage is TRBJ1-5; D ambiguous. Trimming took off 1 base at V and 3 bases at J, with 10 bases between the two ends. CDR3 size: 15 residues.

This clonotype occurred many times. Mismatch with germline at one junction end may stem from a read error. This chain links TRBV5-1 with TRBJ2-1; 8 bases match TRBD2. The CDR3 length is 15 residues. Per germline, CDR1 SGHRS and CDR2 YFSETQ. DNA for the CDR3: TGTGCCAGCAGCTTAGGAGCGGGGGTGTACAATGAGCAGTTCTTC. Translated, it gives CASSLGAGVYNEQFF. The whole variable domain, remainder taken from reference TRBV5-1 and TRBJ2-1, is KAGVTQTPRYLIKTRGQQVTLSCSPISGHRSVSWYQQTPGQGLQFLFEYFSETQRNKGNFPGRFSGRQFSNSRSEMNVSTLELGDSALYLCASSLGAGVYNEQFFGPGTRLTVL.

CDR3 in amino acids: CGCQSGGREKLFF. The CDR3 DNA reads TGCGGATGTCAATCAGGGGGCCGAGAAAAACTGTTTTTT. This sequence joins TRBV20-1 and TRBJ1-4, with 8 bases that match TRBD1. The CDR3 has 13 amino acids. Per the germline V gene, CDR1 is DFQATT and CDR2 is SNEGSKA (reference sequence).

This clonotype showed up just a few times. The chain couples TRBV7-2 to TRBJ1-5, with D unresolved. In germline, CDR1 is SGHTA, CDR2 FQGNSA. The CDR3 has 15 residues. V lost 5 bases, J lost 0 bases, and 11 bases lay in between. The CDR3 loop is CASSRESYSNQPQHF. CDR3 DNA sequence: TGTGCCAGCAGCCGCGAGAGTTATAGCAATCAGCCCCAGCATTTT.

The CDR3 loop reads CASSLSVGNYGYTF. The CDR3 nucleotides are TGTGCCAGCAGTTTATCTGTGGGAAACTATGGCTACACCTTC. V usage is TRBV12-3 or TRBV12-4 and J usage is TRBJ1-2; D is unclear. The CDR3 runs to 14 residues. V shed 2 bases and J shed 2 bases, with 9 bases lying between them.

The V call is TRBV10-3, the J call TRBJ1-1; D uncertain. This CDR3 has 15 residues. The ends were cut back, 5 bases at V and 0 bases at J, with 13 bases in the middle. Germline-derived CDR1 and CDR2 are ENHRY and SYGVKD. CDR3 residues: CAISNQGQMNTEAFF. The CDR3 nucleotides read TGTGCCATCAGTAACCAAGGTCAGATGAACACTGAAGCTTTCTTT.

This clonotype was counted many times. The rearrangement links TRBV12-3 or TRBV12-4 to TRBJ1-1; D may be TRBD1 (5 bases). The CDR3 covers 11 residues. V was pared by 4 bases and J by 7 bases, with 7 bases between. CDR3 in amino acids: CASSSGREAFF. The CDR3 nucleotides are TGTGCCAGCAGTTCGGGGCGTGAAGCTTTCTTT.